These 32 T cell receptor beta chains were all obtained from the same sample, sequenced in a study of cytotoxic CD8 clonotypes in ibrutinib-treated CLL (dated by TCRdb to about 2021). Libraries came from the immunoSEQ multiplex PCR assay. TCRdb re-hosts the immuneACCESS table, in-frame sequences only. Its copies lack some clones; in the studies checked, an unresolved V gene accounts for under half of them, and the cause for the rest is not known. The sample table records roughly 28,000 clones; 62% of these occur just once. Of the sample, less than 15% falls within the top ten clones. Material: PBMCs, obtained before ibrutinib treatment. These receptors came from a human donor with chronic lymphocytic leukemia.

V usage is TRBV5-1 and J usage is TRBJ2-3; D assignment may be TRBD1 or TRBD2 (5 bases each). Germline CDR1 and CDR2: SGHRS and YFSETQ. This CDR3 spans 16 amino acids. The V and J ends lost 0 bases and 4 bases respectively, with 15 bases between them. DNA of the CDR3: TGCGCCAGCAGCTTGGGTTGGGGGTTTGGGGCAGATACGCAGTATTTT. This sequence encodes CASSLGWGFGADTQYF.

In its sample, this clone was seen once. The V call is TRBV13, the J call TRBJ2-7; D possibly uses TRBD1 or TRBD2 (5 bases each). The CDR3 has 22 amino acids. The V gene lost 0 bases and the J gene lost 7 bases, with 37 bases spanning the gap. The germline V gene has CDR1 PRHDT and CDR2 FYEKMQ (reference sequence). CDR3 sequence reads: CASSLGSKVVGVGQGETKEQYF. CDR3 coding DNA: TGTGCCAGCAGCTTAGGATCTAAGGTTGTGGGGGTTGGGCAGGGTGAAACAAAGGAGCAGTACTTC.

By share of the sample, this clone is medium-sized. V and J are TRBV5-1 and TRBJ2-1; 8 bases align to TRBD2. CDR1 is SGHRS, CDR2 YFSETQ, per germline. After removal of 4 bases from V and 5 bases from J, the junction contained 11 bases not matched to a gene. The CDR3 is made up of 16 amino acids. In nucleotides, the CDR3 is TGCGCCAGCAGCCCTCGGGGGGGTATGTGGGACAATGAGCAGTTCTTC. This translates into CASSPRGGMWDNEQFF.

The rearrangement links TRBV6-5 to TRBJ2-7; D could derive from TRBD1 or TRBD2 (6 bases each). V shed 4 bases and J shed 0 bases, with 13 bases lying between them. CDR3 length equals 15 residues. The germline gives CDR1 MNHEY, CDR2 SVGAGI. The chain's CDR3 is CASSSLGGGSYEQYF. CDR3 in DNA: TGTGCCAGCAGTTCACTAGGAGGGGGCTCCTACGAGCAGTACTTC.

This clone was picked up a small number of times. The V gene is TRBV2, the J gene TRBJ1-2; 8 bases match TRBD1. Germline CDR1 SNHLY, CDR2 FYNNEI. This CDR3 spans 16 amino acids. V lost 8 bases to trimming and J lost 0 bases; unmatched junction nucleotides: 11. The CDR3 sequence: CASLYHPTGANYGYTF. CDR3 DNA sequence: TGTGCCAGCCTTTATCACCCGACAGGGGCTAACTATGGCTACACCTTC.

This chain uses TRBV9 with TRBJ2-3; D unclear. Deletions cut 3 bases from V and 5 bases from J, with 13 bases between. The CDR3 extends over 14 amino acids. Germline values: CDR1 SGDLS, CDR2 YYNGEE. CDR3 region: CASSGGRTGDTQYF. The CDR3 DNA is TGTGCCAGCAGCGGGGGAAGGACGGGAGATACGCAGTATTTT.

V gene TRBV9 combines with J gene TRBJ2-3, with D possibly TRBD2 on 6 matching bases. Trimming took 1 base from V and 2 from J, leaving 11 bases between them. The CDR3 is made up of 15 amino acids. Per the germline V gene, CDR1 is SGDLS and CDR2 is YYNGEE. CDR3 sequence reads: CASSVTGDYTDTQYF. The CDR3 coding sequence is TGTGCCAGCAGCGTAACGGGGGATTACACAGATACGCAGTATTTT.

This sequence joins TRBV20-1 and TRBJ1-1; the match to TRBD1 covers 7 bases. CDR1 DFQATT and CDR2 SNEGSKA come from the germline V gene (reference sequence). Losses at the gene ends were 6 bases for V and 5 bases for J; bases not matched to a gene: 3. The CDR3 covers 11 residues. The CDR3 DNA reads as TGCAGTGCCTCAGGGGGAACTGAAGCTTTCTTT. Residues: CSASGGTEAFF.

V gene TRBV30 combines with J gene TRBJ2-2; unclear D gene. CDR1 and CDR2 from the germline V gene are GTSNPN and SVGIG (reference sequence). Trimming cost V 0 bases and J 7 bases, with 6 bases left between them. CDR3 length: 12 residues. For the CDR3, the DNA is TGTGCCTGGAGTGTAGGAATCGGGGAGCTGTTTTTT. This gives the protein CAWSVGIGELFF.

The sample holds one count of this clone. The V call is TRBV18, the J call TRBJ2-1; tentatively, D is TRBD2 (5 bases). This CDR3 region has 16 residues. The germline CDR1 and CDR2 sequences are KGHSH and LQKENI. V lost 3 bases to trimming and J lost 6 bases, with 18 bases between them. The CDR3 sequence: CASSPQSGGLANEQFF. The CDR3 nucleotides read TGTGCCAGCTCACCCCAGTCCGGCGGGTTGGCCAATGAGCAGTTCTTC. Together with reference TRBV18 and TRBJ2-1, the CDR3 gives the full variable domain: NAGVMQNPRHLVRRRGQEARLRCSPMKGHSHVYWYRQLPEEGLKFMVYLQKENIIDESGMPKERFSAEFPKEGPSILRIQQVVRGDSAAYFCASSPQSGGLANEQFFGPGTRLTVL.

This clone was counted between two and nine times. The chain has TRBV4-1 and TRBJ2-7; D uncertain. This CDR3 has 13 amino acids. V was clipped by 1 base and J by 5 bases, with 9 bases between them. Germline-derived CDR1 and CDR2 are MGHRA and YSYEKL. The CDR3 nucleotides are TGCGCCAGCAGCCAAGGTCCTTCAGACGAGCAGTACTTC. Translated, it gives CASSQGPSDEQYF.

This clone occurred once. The chain recombines TRBV7-2 with TRBJ1-2; D is ambiguous. Trimming removed 1 base at V and 0 bases at J, with 3 bases between. The CDR3 is 13 residues long. Germline V lookup: CDR1 SGHTA, CDR2 FQGNSA. The CDR3 DNA is TGTGCCAGCAGCTTAGTGTCTAACTATGGCTACACCTTC. Its translation: CASSLVSNYGYTF.

By frequency in the sample, this clone is medium-sized (0.01 to 0.1%). J is TRBJ2-6 and V is TRBV28; either TRBD1 or TRBD2 may fit D (5 bases each). Germline V CDR1 and CDR2: MDHEN, SYDVKM. Trimming shortened V by 5 bases and J by 0 bases, and 11 bases separated the two germline ends. This CDR3 comprises 16 residues. CDR3 protein: CASSVGETSGANVLTF. The DNA of the CDR3 is TGTGCCAGCAGTGTGGGGGAAACCTCTGGGGCCAACGTCCTGACTTTC.

This clone was counted a few times. The V call is TRBV10-3, the J call TRBJ1-2; unclear D gene. Trimming took 3 bases from V and 2 from J, leaving 7 bases between them. Germline CDR1 and CDR2: ENHRY and SYGVKD. There are 13 residues in the CDR3. This CDR3 reads CAISDQLNYGYTF. In nucleotides, the CDR3 is TGTGCCATCAGTGATCAGCTCAACTATGGCTACACCTTC.

The gene calls are TRBV5-1 and TRBJ2-1, with D possibly being TRBD1 or TRBD2 (6 bases each). Germline CDR1 is SGHRS and CDR2 is YFSETQ. The V and J ends lost 6 bases and 6 bases respectively, with 19 bases between them. The CDR3 sequence is 15 residues long. CDR3 bases: TGCGCCAGCACCTCACGGGGGCCTGGCTCCAATGAGCAGTTCTTC. Protein: CASTSRGPGSNEQFF.

The chain joins TRBV4-2 to TRBJ2-1; D gene uncertain. Trimming shortened V by 0 bases and J by 8 bases, and 11 bases separated the two germline ends. Germline V CDR1 and CDR2: LGHNA, YNFKEQ. The CDR3 is 14 amino acids. DNA for the CDR3: TGTGCCAGCAGCCAAGAGTATCGAAGCCATGAGCAGTTCTTC. Its translation: CASSQEYRSHEQFF.

The V gene is TRBV28, the J gene TRBJ1-2, with a weak D call TRBD1 (6 bases). The CDR3 sequence is 15 residues long. With 5 bases removed from V and 4 bases from J, the gap between germline ends came to 17 bases. Germline V lookup: CDR1 MDHEN, CDR2 SYDVKM. CDR3: CASSPPRDNSYGYTF. CDR3 in DNA: TGTGCCAGCAGTCCACCCCGGGACAATTCCTATGGCTACACCTTC.

This clone is a singleton in its sample. V and J are TRBV27 and TRBJ2-5; D is tentatively TRBD1 or TRBD2 (5 bases each). The V gene's germline CDR1 is MNHEY and CDR2 SMNVEV (reference sequence). The ends were cut back, 0 bases at V and 5 bases at J, with 7 bases in the middle. The CDR3 contains 13 residues. DNA of the CDR3: TGTGCCAGCAGTTTATCGGGGGTGGAGACCCAGTACTTC. It specifies CASSLSGVETQYF.

The rearrangement links TRBV6-1 to TRBJ2-3, with D perhaps TRBD1 (5 bases). The CDR3 runs to 15 residues. The V and J ends lost 3 bases and 0 bases respectively, with 10 bases between them. Germline CDR1 and CDR2: MNHNS and SASEGT. The CDR3 sequence: CASSDSQGSTDTQYF. In nucleotides, the CDR3 is TGTGCCAGCAGTGATAGTCAGGGAAGCACAGATACGCAGTATTTT.

The V gene is TRBV18, the J gene TRBJ1-1, with D unresolved. The CDR3 sequence is 14 residues long. The germline gives CDR1 KGHSH, CDR2 LQKENI. V was clipped by 3 bases and J by 1 base, with 9 bases between them. The CDR3 DNA is TGTGCCAGCTCACCCCAAAAGGGGAACACTGAAGCTTTCTTT. It codes for CASSPQKGNTEAFF.

The V and J genes are TRBV4-1 and TRBJ2-5; D could derive from TRBD1 or TRBD2 (5 bases each). V lost 1 base, J lost 7 bases, and 10 bases lay in between. CDR3 length: 13 amino acids. Germline CDR1 MGHRA, CDR2 YSYEKL. CDR3: CASSQGGSGTQYF. The CDR3 coding sequence is TGCGCCAGCAGCCAAGGGGGGTCTGGGACCCAGTACTTC.

The chain couples TRBV13 to TRBJ1-1, with D unclear. The ends were cut back, 5 bases at V and 8 bases at J, with 21 bases in the middle. Germline V CDR1 and CDR2: PRHDT, FYEKMQ (reference sequence). This CDR3 contains 15 residues. The CDR3, as DNA: TGTGCCAGCAGCAGGCCCAGTGCTGCGGAGGGAGAAGCTTTCTTT. Its protein is CASSRPSAAEGEAFF.

This clone occurred once. The chain joins TRBV28 to TRBJ2-2; possibly TRBD1 for D (5 bases). V lost 2 bases, J lost 1 base, and 8 bases lay in between. Germline loops: CDR1 MDHEN, CDR2 SYDVKM. The CDR3 is 15 amino acids. The CDR3 here is CASSLHRWNTGELFF. The CDR3 coding sequence is TGTGCCAGCAGTTTACACAGGTGGAACACCGGGGAGCTGTTTTTT.

V and J are TRBV6-5 and TRBJ2-5; TRBD1 or TRBD2 may be the D gene (6 bases each). The CDR3 has 15 residues. Trimming removed 0 bases at V and 4 bases at J, with 12 bases between. Germline CDR1 is MNHEY and CDR2 is SVGAGI. CDR3 DNA: TGTGCCAGCAGTTACTCCGAGGAGGGGGGAGAGACCCAGTACTTC. As protein: CASSYSEEGGETQYF.

The chain is built from TRBV11-2 and TRBJ1-3; D might be TRBD1 (5 bases). The CDR3 extends over 14 amino acids. Trimming removed 1 base from V and 2 bases from J, with 6 bases in between. Germline loops: CDR1 SGHAT, CDR2 FQNNGV. The CDR3 coding sequence is TGTGCCAGCAGCTTAGGAGGGGCTGGAAACACCATATATTTT. It encodes CASSLGGAGNTIYF.

The rearrangement uses TRBV5-1 and TRBJ2-2, with TRBD1 matching 9 bases. The CDR3 consists of 19 residues. V lost 3 bases, J lost 0 bases, and 12 bases stayed unmatched. Germline CDR1 is SGHRS and CDR2 is YFSETQ. Here the CDR3 DNA reads TGCGCCAGCAGCTCCCGGACAGGGGAAGCGGGAACGAACACCGGGGAGCTGTTTTTT. Protein: CASSSRTGEAGTNTGELFF.

This rearrangement joins TRBV5-4 to TRBJ2-3, with D perhaps matching TRBD1 (6 bases). The germline V and J ends were trimmed by 2 bases and 5 bases, with 9 bases remaining between them. CDR1 is SGHNT and CDR2 is YYREEE in the germline V gene (reference sequence). This CDR3 is 13 amino acids long. The CDR3 DNA reads TGTGCCAGCAGCTTCAGGGGTGAAGATACGCAGTATTTT. It is translated as CASSFRGEDTQYF.

A few counts support this clone. The genes are TRBV7-9 and TRBJ1-2; no clear D gene. V was clipped by 4 bases and J by 7 bases, with 13 bases between them. This CDR3 contains 13 residues. Germline CDR1 and CDR2: SEHNR and FQNEAQ (reference sequence). CDR3 residues: CASSSTRTGGYTF. The CDR3 DNA reads TGTGCCAGCAGCTCCACCCGAACGGGTGGCTACACCTTC.

This clone is a singleton in its sample. The chain has TRBV6-5 and TRBJ2-1, with unresolved D. Trimming took off 6 bases at V and 6 bases at J, with 15 bases between the two ends. Germline loops: CDR1 MNHEY, CDR2 SVGAGI. The CDR3 is made up of 14 amino acids. For the CDR3, the DNA is TGTGCCAGCAGAAAATCCGAGTCGGGCAATGAGCAGTTCTTC. This gives the protein CASRKSESGNEQFF.

The sample holds one count of this clone. The V and J genes are TRBV6-1 and TRBJ2-7; 8 positions agree with TRBD2. The germline gives CDR1 MNHNS, CDR2 SASEGT. CDR3 length: 14 residues. Germline trimming cut 6 bases from V and 7 bases from J; bases unmatched to any gene: 11. CDR3 sequence reads: CASRGVAGGGEQYF. The CDR3 nucleotides are TGTGCCAGCAGGGGGGTGGCGGGAGGAGGTGAGCAGTACTTC.

This clone came up a few times. The chain is built from TRBV4-2 and TRBJ2-1, with D unresolved. Looked up from germline, CDR1 is LGHNA and CDR2 is YNFKEQ. The CDR3 covers 13 residues. The V end was cut by 2 bases, the J end by 7 bases, with 9 bases between. The CDR3 loop reads CASSQYSLNEQFF. CDR3 in DNA: TGTGCCAGCAGCCAATATTCCCTAAATGAGCAGTTCTTC.

This clone is medium-sized (0.01 to 0.1%) by share. The V and J genes are TRBV18 and TRBJ2-7, with a tentative D call TRBD2 (6 bases). V was pared by 4 bases and J by 7 bases, with 23 bases between. Per the germline V gene, CDR1 is KGHSH and CDR2 is LQKENI. The CDR3 spans 16 residues. Written as DNA, the CDR3 is TGTGCCAGCTCACATCTCTCGGAGGGGCCATCAGGGGAGCAGTACTTC. Residues: CASSHLSEGPSGEQYF.